The 10 T cell receptor beta chains listed next were all sequenced from one sample in a study of blood T cell repertoires in COVID-19 (dated by TCRdb to 2019 to 2021). Receptor libraries were prepared by the immunoSEQ multiplex PCR assay. The table was pulled from immuneACCESS by TCRdb, which kept in-frame rearrangements only. Such tables lose some clones; where checked, under half of the loss comes from unresolved V genes, and the rest has no known cause. Counted in this sample were about 200,000 clones; 80% of them appeared once. The ten largest make up 7% to 8.5% of the sample. Sequencing was carried out using peripheral blood. These receptors came from a woman aged 65 to 85 with acute or convalescent COVID-19.

The chain links TRBV5-3 to TRBJ2-7; D unclear. TRBV5-3 is an open reading frame whose function is uncertain. The V and J ends lost 0 bases and 3 bases respectively, with 10 bases between them. The CDR3 length is 14 residues. This CDR3 reads CARSLGARFYEQYV. The CDR3 nucleotides are TGTGCCAGAAGCTTGGGTGCCAGGTTCTACGAGCAGTACGTC.

The CDR3 protein is CASRIGGADTQYF. The DNA of the CDR3 is TGTGCCAGCCGTATAGGGGGGGCAGATACGCAGTATTTT. The genes are TRBV28 and TRBJ2-3, with D possibly TRBD2 on 7 matching bases. V gave up 8 bases and J gave up 4 bases, with 13 bases separating them. The CDR3 covers 13 residues. CDR1 and CDR2 from the germline V gene are MDHEN and SYDVKM.

V usage is TRBV2 and J usage is TRBJ1-2, with unresolved D. In germline, CDR1 is SNHLY, CDR2 FYNNEI. This CDR3 has 13 residues. V shed 6 bases and J shed 2 bases, with 10 bases lying between them. CDR3 residues: CASRFDGNYGYTF. CDR3 sequence (DNA): TGTGCCAGCAGGTTCGACGGGAACTATGGCTACACCTTC.

This sequence joins TRBV7-6 and TRBJ1-2; 10 nucleotides match TRBD1. This CDR3 spans 18 amino acids. V dropped 1 base and J dropped 7; count of bases not matched to a gene: 15. CDR1 and CDR2 from the germline V gene are SGHVS and FNYEAQ. Written as DNA, the CDR3 is TGTGCCAGCAGCTTAGTTGCCCTTGGGACAGGGGTTAGCGGTGGCTACACCTTC. Its protein product is CASSLVALGTGVSGGYTF.

This chain links TRBV3-1 (or the pseudogene TRBV3-2) with TRBJ1-2, with 11 positions matching TRBD1. V was pared by 3 bases and J by 8 bases, with 8 bases of the junction left unmatched. The CDR3 consists of 15 residues. Per the germline V gene, CDR1 is LGHDT and CDR2 is YNNKEL (reference sequence). The CDR3: CASSQSGTGGLGYTF. As DNA, the CDR3 is TGTGCCAGCAGCCAGAGCGGGACAGGGGGTCTCGGCTACACCTTC.

The chain uses TRBV3-1 (or the pseudogene TRBV3-2) and TRBJ1-2; D may be TRBD1 (6 bases). CDR3 length: 14 amino acids. Between the trimmed V and J ends, which lost 1 base and 5 bases, there was a span of 11 bases. The germline V gene encodes CDR1 LGHDT and CDR2 YNNKEL (reference sequence). The CDR3 DNA reads TGTGCCAGCAGCCAAGGGACAGCCGTATATGGCTACACCTTC. This gives the protein CASSQGTAVYGYTF.

The chain carries TRBV21-1 and TRBJ1-3; the table's D call TRBD1 went unverified against the DNA. TRBV21-1 is designated a pseudogene. The CDR3 is made up of 16 amino acids. The CDR3 here is CASSTRTVRPGNTIYF. In DNA form, the CDR3 reads TGTGCCAGCAGCACCCGGACAGTACGTCCTGGAAACACCATATATTTT.

This clone has just one count. V gene TRBV9 combines with J gene TRBJ1-2; no definite D call. The CDR3 length is 15 residues. Germline CDR1 and CDR2: SGDLS and YYNGEE. Trimming removed 3 bases from V and 6 bases from J, with 18 bases in between. Here the CDR3 reads CASSAVPQVVDGYTF. The CDR3 coding sequence is TGTGCCAGCAGCGCAGTCCCCCAGGTTGTGGATGGCTACACCTTC.

There are a few counts of this clone. V and J are TRBV3-1 (or the pseudogene TRBV3-2) and TRBJ2-1, with D tentatively TRBD1 (8 bases). The V gene's germline CDR1 is LGHDT and CDR2 YNNKEL (reference sequence). This CDR3 contains 15 residues. The V and J ends lost 4 bases and 9 bases respectively, with 19 bases between them. The CDR3 sequence: CASSPTGQGGFEQFF. The CDR3 DNA is TGTGCCAGCAGCCCCACCGGACAGGGAGGGTTTGAGCAGTTCTTC.

V gene TRBV7-2 combines with J gene TRBJ2-5; TRBD2 matches 8 bases. The CDR3 has 16 amino acids. Germline trimming cut 3 bases from V and 6 bases from J; bases unmatched to any gene: 12. Germline V gene sequence: CDR1 SGHTA, CDR2 FQGNSA. The CDR3 region has the DNA TGTGCCAGCAGCTTCGGGACGGGGGGGGATAAGAAGACCCAGTACTTC. Encoded protein: CASSFGTGGDKKTQYF. Drawing the rest from reference TRBV7-2 and TRBJ2-5, the complete variable domain is GAGVSQSPSNKVTEKGKDVELRCDPISGHTALYWYRQSLGQGLEFLIYFQGNSAPDKSGLPSDRFSAERTGGSVSTLTIQRTQQEDSAVYLCASSFGTGGDKKTQYFGPGTRLLVL.